Listed below are T cell receptor beta chains from one sample, sequenced in a study of cytomegalovirus exposure and HLA in healthy donors. Sequencing was performed with immunoSEQ multiplex PCR; in TCRdb, only in-frame clones are kept and a portion is missing. The sample holds some 200,000 clones, under 85% seen once. Sequenced sample: PBMCs. Receptors were obtained from a middle-aged man in good health and CMV-seronegative. The CDR3 runs from the conserved cysteine through the conserved F or W. Each record gives: J gene, V gene, clone size, D gene, CDR3 DNA, CDR3 protein. D genes are given only for firm matches. Clone size appears in some rows only: once, few, many, or a class for an expanded clone.

>TRBJ1-2|TRBV9|-|-
TGTGCCAGCAGCCCCTCCAGGGGTGAATATGGCTACACCTTC
CASSPSRGEYGYTF
>TRBJ2-7|TRBV7-7|-|-
TGTGCCAGCAGCTTAGACACTAGTAACGAGCAGTACTTC
CASSLDTSNEQYF
>TRBJ1-3|TRBV5-4|-|-
TGTGCCAGCAGCTTAAAGGTGGGGGCAAGAAACACCATATATTTT
CASSLKVGARNTIYF
>TRBJ2-2|TRBV5-1|once|TRBD1
TGCGCCAGCAGACCAAGGACAGGGGGCGATGGCACCGGGGAGCTGTTTTTT
CASRPRTGGDGTGELFF
>TRBJ2-7|TRBV6-5|-|-
TGTGCCAGCAGTTACATTAGGGGGACGGGTGGCAAGCAGTACTTC
CASSYIRGTGGKQYF
>TRBJ2-2|TRBV28|once|TRBD1
TGTGCCAGCAGCAGAGGACAGGTGAACACCGGGGAGCTGTTTTTT
CASSRGQVNTGELFF
>TRBJ2-7|TRBV5-5|once|TRBD1
TGTGCCAGCAGCGTAGACAGGGTAACGTACGAGCAGTACTTC
CASSVDRVTYEQYF
>TRBJ2-7|TRBV2|-|TRBD2
TGTGCCAGCAGTGGACTAGCGGAATACTACGAGCAGTACTTC
CASSGLAEYYEQYF
>TRBJ2-7|TRBV5-1|-|-
TGCGCCAGCAGCTTGGGGGGGCTCCACGACTACGAGCAGTACTTC
CASSLGGLHDYEQYF
>TRBJ2-7|TRBV9|-|-
TGTGCCAGCAGCGTAGCTGACAGGACCCGCGAGCAGTACTTC
CASSVADRTREQYF
>TRBJ2-7|TRBV6-5|-|TRBD1
TGTGCCAGCAGTAGCTTGGTGCAGGGGGCCCACGAGCAGTACTTC
CASSSLVQGAHEQYF
>TRBJ1-3|TRBV6-6|-|-
TGTGCCAGCAGTTCAACAGAGCTCGTAGGAAACACCATATATTTT
CASSSTELVGNTIYF
>TRBJ1-5|TRBV19|-|TRBD1
TGTGCCAGTAGTGCCGCCGGGACAGGGGGCTGGAGCAATCAGCCCCAGCATTTT
CASSAAGTGGWSNQPQHF
>TRBJ2-7|TRBV19|few|TRBD1
TGTGCCAGTAGTATTTCGGGACAGAGCTCCTACGAGCAGTACTTC
CASSISGQSSYEQYF
>TRBJ2-1|TRBV7-9|-|TRBD2
TGTGCCAGCAGCTTACCCCATAGACTAGCGGGAGGCTACAATGAGCAGTTCTTC
CASSLPHRLAGGYNEQFF
>TRBJ2-7|TRBV4-1|once|TRBD2
TGCGCCAGCAGCCAAGTTCAGCTAGCGGCTTCGAGCTCCTACGAGCAGTACTTC
CASSQVQLAASSSYEQYF
>TRBJ1-5|TRBV4-2|-|-
TGTGCCAGCAGCCAAGAAGGGACACCTAACGGGTATAGCAATCAGCCCCAGCATTTT
CASSQEGTPNGYSNQPQHF
>TRBJ2-3|TRBV27|once|TRBD1
TGTGCCAGCACCTACAGGGGCGGCACGCAGTATTTT
CASTYRGGTQYF
>TRBJ1-1|TRBV19|few|TRBD1
TGTGCCAGTAGTACCCTAAGACAGGGGAACACTGAAGCTTTCTTT
CASSTLRQGNTEAFF
>TRBJ1-1|TRBV9|once|TRBD1
TGTGCCAGCAGCCCTGGGACAGGGAACACTGAAGCTTTCTTT
CASSPGTGNTEAFF
>TRBJ1-5|TRBV6-1|-|-
TGTGCCAGCAGTGACACACAGGGTGGCCAGCCCCAGCATTTT
CASSDTQGGQPQHF
>TRBJ2-3|TRBV29-1|-|TRBD2
TGCAGCGTTGTAATCCCTCTAGCGGGAGCCCGGCCACTCACAGATACGCAGTATTTT
CSVVIPLAGARPLTDTQYF
>TRBJ2-2|TRBV27|few|-
TGTGCCAGCAGGGGGGGGCCGTCTGCGAACACCGGGGAGCTGTTTTTT
CASRGGPSANTGELFF
>TRBJ2-7|TRBV5-1|-|-
TGCGCCAGCAGCACCAGCTCTAGCGTCCACGAGCAGTACTTC
CASSTSSSVHEQYF
>TRBJ2-3|TRBV7-3|-|-
TGTGCCAGCACCCCAGGCACAGATACGCAGTATTTT
CASTPGTDTQYF
>TRBJ2-6|TRBV6-6|-|TRBD1
TGTGCCAGCATGCCGGGACAGAGCTCTGGGGCCAACGTCCTGACTTTC
CASMPGQSSGANVLTF
>TRBJ2-7|TRBV11-2|-|TRBD1
TGTGCCAGCAGCTGGACCGACAGGGGGCACGAGCAGTACTTC
CASSWTDRGHEQYF
>TRBJ2-2|TRBV6-1|-|TRBD2
TGTGCCACCAGAGAGACTAGCGGTACCGGGGAGCTGTTTTTT
CATRETSGTGELFF
>TRBJ2-7|TRBV5-1|-|-
TGCGCCAGCAGCTTGGACAGGGATCTCGACGAGCAGTACTTC
CASSLDRDLDEQYF
>TRBJ2-2|TRBV7-9|-|TRBD1
TGTGCCAGCAGCCCAATCCTACAGGGGGAGAACACCGGGGAGCTGTTTTTT
CASSPILQGENTGELFF
>TRBJ1-5|TRBV28|-|TRBD1
TGTGCCAGCAGTTACAGGGGAGGAAACAATCAGCCCCAGCATTTT
CASSYRGGNNQPQHF
>TRBJ2-7|TRBV19|-|TRBD2
TGTGCCAGTAGTATAGATCAGACTAGCGGGAGTTACGAGCAGTACTTC
CASSIDQTSGSYEQYF
>TRBJ2-5|TRBV7-9|-|-
TGTGCCAGCAGCCTCCCCCGAAGCCTAGGCACCCAGTACTTC
CASSLPRSLGTQYF
>TRBJ1-3|TRBV11-2|-|TRBD1
TGTGCCAGCAGCTTGGGGACAGGGAGTGGAAACACCATATATTTT
CASSLGTGSGNTIYF
>TRBJ2-4|TRBV28|-|-
TGTGCCAGCAGGGCACCTTACGCCACCCTAGCCAAAAACATTCAGTACTTC
CASRAPYATLAKNIQYF
>TRBJ2-1|TRBV30|-|TRBD2
TGTGTCCTCGAGCGGGAGGGCCGCAATGAGCAGTTCTTC
CVLEREGRNEQFF
>TRBJ2-7|TRBV28|-|TRBD2
TGTGCCAGCAGTTTATGGGGACTAGCGGGATCCTACGAGCAGTACTTC
CASSLWGLAGSYEQYF
>TRBJ2-1|TRBV6-4|-|TRBD2
TGTGCCAGCATGGAGGGACTAGCGGGAGAGAGCTCCTACAATGAGCAGTTCTTC
CASMEGLAGESSYNEQFF
>TRBJ1-1|TRBV19|once|-
TGTGCCAGTAGTTTCCGAGGGACTGAAGCTTTCTTT
CASSFRGTEAFF
>TRBJ2-7|TRBV28|-|-
TGTGCCAGCAGTTCAAATAGATACGAGCAGTACTTC
CASSSNRYEQYF
>TRBJ2-2|TRBV15|-|-
TGTGCCACCAGCAGTAGGAACACCGGGGAGCTGTTTTTT
CATSSRNTGELFF
>TRBJ1-6|TRBV10-3|once|-
TGTGCCATCAGTGAGTCTACATCACCCCTCCACTTT
CAISESTSPLHF
>TRBJ2-2|TRBV7-6|-|TRBD2
TGTGCCAGCAGCTTAAGGAGCGGGAGAGGTACCGGGGAGCTGTTTTTT
CASSLRSGRGTGELFF
>TRBJ2-7|TRBV27|-|TRBD1
TGTGCCAGCAGTCCAGGACAGGCCGCCTACGAGCAGTACTTC
CASSPGQAAYEQYF
>TRBJ1-1|TRBV30|-|TRBD1
TGTGCCACAGAGACAGGGGGTGACATGAACACTGAAGCTTTCTTT
CATETGGDMNTEAFF
>TRBJ1-2|TRBV19|-|TRBD1
TGTGCCAGTAGGATCGGACAGGGCGGTTACTATGGCTACACCTTC
CASRIGQGGYYGYTF
>TRBJ2-7|TRBV7-9|-|TRBD1
TGTGCCAGCAGGGACGACAGGGACGAGCAGTACTTC
CASRDDRDEQYF
>TRBJ2-7|TRBV5-1|-|TRBD1
TGCGCCAGCAGCCAAGGGACAGGGGGCTTTTCCGAGCAGTACTTC
CASSQGTGGFSEQYF
>TRBJ2-1|TRBV28|-|-
TGTGCCAGCAGTTTCCCAGCAGGGAAGAGCAATGAGCAGTTCTTC
CASSFPAGKSNEQFF
>TRBJ2-5|TRBV7-3|-|TRBD1
TGTGCCAGCAGCCCAGGGGGCCAAGAGACCCAGTACTTC
CASSPGGQETQYF
>TRBJ1-4|TRBV30|-|-
TGTGCCTGGAGTGAAAAGGGCAGGGAAACTGCCCCGGATCTGTTTTTT
CAWSEKGRETAPDLFF
>TRBJ1-1|TRBV27|-|-
TGTGCCAGCAGTGGACAGCTGAACACTGAAGCTTTCTTT
CASSGQLNTEAFF